This TCR beta chain was captured in a study of preoperative IRX-2 immunotherapy in early breast cancer. Libraries were prepared by immunoSEQ multiplex PCR; TCRdb keeps only in-frame clonotypes and omits some of them. The sample consists of tens of thousands of clones, roughly 86% of them appearing once. Indicated treatment: preoperative locoregional IRX-2 cytokine immunotherapy. This phase Ib study tested locoregional IRX-2 cytokine immunotherapy given before surgery. Sequencing used tumor tissue, obtained after IRX-2 immunotherapy. The receptor comes from a human donor with breast cancer.

CDR3 region: CATSREGAGNQPQHF. In DNA, the CDR3 is TGTGCCACCAGCAGAGAAGGGGCTGGAAATCAGCCCCAGCATTTT. The chain has TRBV15 and TRBJ1-5, with D possibly TRBD1 on 5 matching bases. Germline assignment: CDR1 LNHNV and CDR2 YYDKDF (reference sequence). Trimming shortened V by 0 bases and J by 4 bases, and 10 bases separated the two germline ends. The CDR3 extends over 15 amino acids.